Listed below are T cell receptor beta chains from one sample, sequenced in a study of early T cells in non-severe SARS-CoV-2 infection. Each CDR3 protein gets one entry after TCRdb re-called the 5' RACE reads with MiXCR. The sample includes tens of thousands of distinct CDR3 sequences, 15% to 17% of them seen just once. Sample: whole blood. These receptors came from an adult who was a healthcare worker with PCR-confirmed SARS-CoV-2 infection or an uninfected control (not recorded which). CDR3s include the opening cysteine and the closing phenylalanine or tryptophan. The D gene is left open where the match is weak. Only part of the rows carry a size: once, few, many, or a class if the clone is expanded.

13	many	-	TRBJ2-4	TRBV11-2	CASSSTLDNIQYF	TGTGCCAGCAGTTCAACCTTGGACAACATTCAGTACTTC
14	many	-	TRBJ2-4	TRBV11-2	CASSLGGERNIQYF	TGTGCCAGCAGCTTGGGTGGGGAGAGGAACATTCAGTACTTC
16	-	-	TRBJ1-3	TRBV7-8	CASSLKAGGPGNTIYF	TGTGCCAGCAGCTTAAAGGCCGGGGGGCCCGGAAACACCATATATTTT
13	-	-	TRBJ1-2	TRBV29-1	CSVKGGARYGYTF	TGCAGCGTCAAAGGAGGGGCGCGGTATGGCTACACCTTC
15	-	-	TRBJ2-1	TRBV6-1	CASSEDLSSYNEQFF	TGTGCCAGCAGTGAGGACCTGAGCTCCTACAATGAGCAGTTCTTC
14	-	TRBD2	TRBJ2-7	TRBV20-1	CSAREAGGSYEQYF	TGCAGTGCTAGAGAGGCGGGAGGGTCCTACGAGCAGTACTTC
15	-	TRBD2	TRBJ2-7	TRBV11-1	CASRAGTSGIYEQYF	TGTGCCAGCAGGGCCGGGACTAGCGGAATCTACGAGCAGTACTTC
15	few	-	TRBJ1-1	TRBV10-2	CASSGAGRGNTEAFF	TGCGCCAGCAGTGGAGCGGGCAGGGGTAACACTGAAGCTTTCTTT
14	-	-	TRBJ2-5	TRBV5-6	CASSSGTVQETQYF	TGTGCCAGCAGCAGCGGGACAGTACAAGAGACCCAGTACTTC
17	many	TRBD2	TRBJ2-1	TRBV14	CASSPYYRAGGWNEQFF	TGTGCCAGCAGCCCCTACTATAGAGCGGGAGGGTGGAATGAGCAGTTCTTC
16	-	TRBD2	TRBJ2-1	TRBV7-9	CASRPPSGSTHNEQFF	TGTGCCAGCAGACCACCTAGCGGGAGTACCCACAATGAGCAGTTCTTC
14	-	-	TRBJ2-7	TRBV28	CASTSSGHPYEQYF	TGTGCCAGCACCTCGTCCGGACATCCCTACGAGCAGTACTTC
16	many	-	TRBJ1-4	TRBV7-9	CASSFDGGGRNGKLFF	TGTGCCAGCAGCTTCGATGGGGGAGGCAGGAATGGAAAACTGTTTTTT
11	-	TRBD2	TRBJ2-2	TRBV29-1	CSVQSGRNLGF	TGCAGCGTTCAGAGCGGGAGGAACCTTGGATTT
12	few	TRBD1	TRBJ2-1	TRBV11-3	CASSSDRVEQFF	TGTGCCAGCAGCTCAGACAGGGTTGAGCAGTTCTTC
12	once	-	TRBJ2-7	TRBV20-1	CSAVRPSGEQYF	TGCAGTGCCGTAAGGCCCTCCGGCGAGCAGTACTTC
18	-	TRBD2	TRBJ2-3	TRBV9	CASSVTPLSGRATDTQYF	TGTGCCAGCAGCGTAACCCCCCTAAGCGGGAGGGCCACAGATACGCAGTATTTT
15	few	-	TRBJ2-3	TRBV27	CASSFVEGSTDTQYF	TGTGCCAGCAGTTTCGTGGAGGGTAGCACAGATACGCAGTATTTT
15	few	-	TRBJ2-7	TRBV19	CATSEGGTTLYEQYF	TGTGCCACTTCGGAGGGGGGGACTACCCTTTACGAGCAGTACTTC
13	many	TRBD1	TRBJ1-1	TRBV18	CASSPRQGGEAFF	TGTGCCAGCTCACCAAGACAGGGGGGTGAAGCTTTCTTT
14	few	-	TRBJ2-5	TRBV20-1	CSARGQTYQETQYF	TGCAGTGCTAGAGGACAGACGTACCAAGAGACCCAGTACTTC
12	-	-	TRBJ1-2	TRBV12-5	CASGLGWDGYTF	TGTGCTAGTGGTTTGGGCTGGGATGGCTACACCTTC
13	once	-	TRBJ2-5	TRBV9	CASSVQSQETQYF	TGTGCCAGCAGCGTTCAGTCCCAAGAGACCCAGTACTTC
15	few	TRBD1	TRBJ1-6	TRBV27	CASSSWTGYNSPLHF	TGTGCCAGCAGTTCGTGGACAGGTTATAATTCACCCCTCCACTTT
13	few	TRBD2	TRBJ2-7	TRBV6-5	CASREGLRYEQYF	TGTGCCAGCAGGGAGGGACTACGATACGAGCAGTACTTC
14	many	TRBD1	TRBJ2-7	TRBV11-2	CASSPGQGAWEQYF	TGTGCCAGCAGCCCAGGACAGGGGGCGTGGGAGCAGTACTTC
12	many	-	TRBJ2-3	TRBV28	CASSLTGYTQYF	TGTGCCAGCAGCTTAACAGGGTATACGCAGTATTTT
13	-	TRBD1	TRBJ2-7	TRBV29-1	CSVAGQGADEQYF	TGCAGCGTGGCCGGACAGGGGGCCGACGAGCAGTACTTC
14	-	TRBD1	TRBJ1-1	TRBV7-2	CASSSHRGDTEAFF	TGTGCCAGCAGCTCCCACAGGGGGGACACTGAAGCTTTCTTT
15	-	-	TRBJ2-2	TRBV5-1	CASSLGIDHTGELFF	TGCGCCAGCAGCTTGGGAATTGATCACACCGGGGAGCTGTTTTTT
14	few	-	TRBJ2-7	TRBV20-1	CSARGTQGSYEQYF	TGCAGTGCTAGAGGAACACAGGGATCCTACGAGCAGTACTTC
16	-	-	TRBJ1-3	TRBV6-5	CASSYGPPDIGNTIYF	TGTGCCAGCAGTTACGGCCCCCCGGACATCGGAAACACCATATATTTT
15	-	-	TRBJ2-2	TRBV7-2	CASSFTIRGTGELFF	TGTGCCAGCAGCTTCACAATCAGGGGTACCGGGGAGCTGTTTTTT
15	few	TRBD1	TRBJ1-1	TRBV9	CASSTGQGAHTEAFF	TGTGCCAGCAGCACGGGACAGGGGGCTCACACTGAAGCTTTCTTT
11	-	-	TRBJ2-7	TRBV6-1	CASSEFGEQYF	TGTGCCAGCAGTGAATTCGGGGAGCAGTACTTC
15	few	TRBD2	TRBJ2-7	TRBV6-2/TRBV6-3	CASSEIGTGGSEQYF	TGTGCCAGCAGTGAAATCGGGACGGGAGGGTCCGAGCAGTACTTC
15	-	-	TRBJ1-2	TRBV18	CASSPSDAPNYGYTF	TGTGCCAGCTCACCATCCGACGCCCCTAACTATGGCTACACCTTC
15	few	TRBD2	TRBJ2-1	TRBV11-2	CASSFSGLSYNEQFF	TGTGCCAGCAGCTTTAGCGGGCTCTCCTACAATGAGCAGTTCTTC
17	-	-	TRBJ2-2	TRBV6-2/TRBV6-3	CASSSPDLRANTGELFF	TGTGCCAGCAGTTCGCCTGATTTAAGGGCGAACACCGGGGAGCTGTTTTTT
15	-	-	TRBJ2-5	TRBV24-1	CATSDRDWDQETQYF	TGTGCCACCAGTGACCGGGACTGGGATCAAGAGACCCAGTACTTC
14	few	-	TRBJ1-2	TRBV28	CASGPRGRYYGYTF	TGTGCCAGCGGACCCCGGGGTCGGTACTATGGCTACACCTTC
12	-	-	TRBJ1-1	TRBV30	CAWRSGNTEAFF	TGTGCCTGGAGGTCAGGGAACACTGAAGCTTTCTTT
15	few	-	TRBJ1-2	TRBV5-1	CASSLEPGANYGYTF	TGCGCCAGCAGCTTGGAGCCAGGGGCTAACTATGGCTACACCTTC